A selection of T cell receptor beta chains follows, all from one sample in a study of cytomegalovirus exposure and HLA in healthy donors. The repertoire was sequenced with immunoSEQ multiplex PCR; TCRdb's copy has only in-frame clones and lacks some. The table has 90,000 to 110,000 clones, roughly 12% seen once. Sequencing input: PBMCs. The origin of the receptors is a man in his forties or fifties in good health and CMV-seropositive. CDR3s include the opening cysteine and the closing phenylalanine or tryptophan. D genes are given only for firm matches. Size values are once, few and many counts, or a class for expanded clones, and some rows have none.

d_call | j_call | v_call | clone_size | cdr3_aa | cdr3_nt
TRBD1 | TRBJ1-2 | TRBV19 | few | CASLRQGVNYGYTF | TGTGCCAGTCTTCGACAGGGGGTCAACTATGGCTACACCTTC
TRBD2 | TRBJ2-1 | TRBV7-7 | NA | CASSPTSGSYNEQFF | TGTGCTAGCAGCCCAACTAGCGGATCCTACAATGAGCAGTTCTTC
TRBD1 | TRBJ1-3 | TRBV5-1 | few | CASSSQGDLRNTIYF | TGCGCCAGCAGCTCTCAGGGGGATTTACGAAACACCATATATTTT
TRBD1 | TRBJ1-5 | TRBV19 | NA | CASSGQQGNQPQHF | TGTGCCAGTAGTGGTCAACAGGGGAATCAGCCCCAGCATTTT
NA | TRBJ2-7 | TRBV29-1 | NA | CSVEDPGGYEQYF | TGCAGCGTTGAAGATCCCGGGGGCTACGAGCAGTACTTC
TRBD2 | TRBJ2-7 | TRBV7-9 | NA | CASSLGLEGGGQYF | TGTGCCAGCAGCCTGGGACTAGAGGGAGGCGGGCAGTACTTC
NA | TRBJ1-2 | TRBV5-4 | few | CASSLWGQGGYTF | TGTGCCAGCAGCCTGTGGGGTCAGGGTGGCTACACCTTC
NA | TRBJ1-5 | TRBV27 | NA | CASTSTDSNQPQHF | TGTGCCAGCACTTCGACAGATAGCAATCAGCCCCAGCATTTT
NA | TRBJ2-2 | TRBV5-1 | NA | CASSWTTGGTGELFF | TGCGCCAGCAGCTGGACGACCGGGGGCACCGGGGAGCTGTTTTTT
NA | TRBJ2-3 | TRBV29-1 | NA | CTTRKAGGTDTQYF | TGCACCACTCGAAAGGCAGGAGGAACAGATACGCAGTATTTT
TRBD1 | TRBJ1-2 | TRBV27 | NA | CASSFSGQGYGYTF | TGTGCCAGCAGTTTTTCCGGACAGGGCTATGGCTACACCTTC
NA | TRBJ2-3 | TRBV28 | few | CASSLGTSTDTQYF | TGTGCCAGCAGTTTAGGGACTAGCACAGATACGCAGTATTTT
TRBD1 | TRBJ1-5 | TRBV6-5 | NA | CASSGDSLLPQHF | TGTGCCAGCAGTGGGGACAGTTTGCTGCCCCAGCATTTT
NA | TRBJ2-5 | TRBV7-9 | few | CASSLRGSGETPYF | TGTGCCAGCAGCTTAAGGGGGTCAGGGGAGACCCCGTACTTC
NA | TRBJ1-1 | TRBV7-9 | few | CASRLKNTEAFF | TGTGCCAGCAGACTAAAGAACACTGAAGCTTTCTTT
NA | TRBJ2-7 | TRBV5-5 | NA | CASSFWHTPSYEQYF | TGTGCCAGCAGCTTCTGGCACACGCCATCCTACGAGCAGTACTTC
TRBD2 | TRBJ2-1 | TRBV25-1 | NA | CASSTPGTSGNNEQFF | TGTGCCAGCAGTACCCCCGGGACTAGCGGGAACAATGAGCAGTTCTTC
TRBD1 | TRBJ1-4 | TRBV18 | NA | CASSRGQGGEKLFF | TGTGCCAGCTCACGGGGACAGGGCGGTGAAAAACTGTTTTTT
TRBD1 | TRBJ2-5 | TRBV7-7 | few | CASSSGTGGPETQYF | TGTGCTAGCAGCTCCGGGACAGGGGGGCCAGAGACCCAGTACTTC
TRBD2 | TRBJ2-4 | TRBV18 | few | CASSASSGLGNIQYF | TGTGCCAGCTCAGCTTCTAGCGGGTTGGGGAACATTCAGTACTTC
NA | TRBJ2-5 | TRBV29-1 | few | CSVEEDNQETQYF | TGCAGCGTTGAAGAGGACAACCAAGAGACCCAGTACTTC
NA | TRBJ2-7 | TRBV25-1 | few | CASSDPGSYEQYF | TGTGCCAGCAGTGATCCAGGGTCCTACGAGCAGTACTTC
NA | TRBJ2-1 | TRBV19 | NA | CASSIQGLLNNEQFF | TGTGCCAGTAGTATCCAGGGGCTGCTGAACAATGAGCAGTTCTTC
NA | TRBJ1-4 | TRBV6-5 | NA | CASTWTSGREKLFF | TGTGCCAGCACTTGGACGAGCGGGCGTGAAAAACTGTTTTTT
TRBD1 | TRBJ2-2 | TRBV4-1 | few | CASSRDRGYTGELFF | TGCGCCAGCAGCCGGGACAGGGGCTACACCGGGGAGCTGTTTTTT
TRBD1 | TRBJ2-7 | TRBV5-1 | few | CASSPLDRVQFRAYEQYF | TGCGCCAGCAGCCCTCTTGACAGGGTACAGTTTCGGGCCTACGAGCAGTACTTC
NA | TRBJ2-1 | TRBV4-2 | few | CASSQVTRHNNEQFF | TGTGCCAGCAGCCAAGTAACCAGGCATAACAATGAGCAGTTCTTC